This section outlines one TCR beta chain sequence together with its context. Its antigen is unknown. TCRdb's table, derived via immunoSEQ multiplex PCR, lists solely in-frame clones and lacks some. In the table there are around 99,000 clones, over 75% of which are singletons. This specimen belongs to a study of T cell responses to AZD1222 COVID-19 vaccine. CDR3 size: 14 residues. Germline values: CDR1 SNHLY, CDR2 FYNNEI. Germline trimming cut 1 base from V and 6 bases from J; bases unmatched to any gene: 2. Notes on the study in general: The peak T cell response came first, and repertoires were sampled only after it. Baseline serology detected seropositivity in only a handful of AZD1222 recipients. Mapped onto spike, vaccine-associated CD4 TCRs spanned it and were dominant at 160-218 and 743-854.

The origin of this receptor is an adult in good health. Sample: peripheral blood, taken on day 0 of MenACWY control vaccination. This chain uses TRBV2 with TRBJ1-5; TRBD1 aligns across 8 bases. This chain's CDR3 is CASSEGTGLQPQHF. The CDR3 DNA is TGTGCCAGCAGTGAAGGGACAGGGCTTCAGCCCCAGCATTTT.